This TCR beta chain emerged from a study of response to subunit inactivated influenza vaccine. Findings of the study overall: There was a suggestion from the authors that each seasonal influenza vaccination recruits few new T cells.

The CDR3 extends over 14 amino acids. Losses at the gene ends were 4 bases for V and 4 bases for J; bases not matched to a gene: 3. TCRdb used MiXCR to reprocess the RT-PCR reads, holding one entry per CDR3 protein. The sample has 300,000 to 350,000 distinct CDR3 sequences; 20% to 25% are singletons. This clonotype was found a few times. No antigen is known for it. The rearrangement uses TRBV12-3 or TRBV12-4 and TRBJ2-7; 11 positions match TRBD2. The sequence was collected from a man between 50 and 75 years old who received an inactivated influenza vaccine. The sequences come from PBMCs from blood, collected 21 months after vaccination. The CDR3 DNA is TGTGCCAGCAGTTATAGCGGGAGGGCTTACGAGCAGTACTTC. This codes for CASSYSGRAYEQYF.